One sample yielded the 31 T cell receptor beta chains listed below, sequenced in a study of shared clonotypes between healthy human individuals. Produced via immunoSEQ multiplex PCR; TCRdb's table is partial and in-frame only. The sample yields 190,000 or so clones, approximately 60% seen once. Sequencing was carried out using memory CD4+ T cells sorted from blood. Indicated subset: CD45RA-negative fraction. These receptors all come from a man aged 30 to 39 in good health.

V usage is TRBV7-4 and J usage is TRBJ1-5; weak D call: TRBD1 (5 bases). The CDR3 runs 16 residues. Per germline, CDR1 SGHVT and CDR2 SQSDAQ. Trimming cost V 3 bases and J 4 bases, with 16 bases left between them. The CDR3 DNA reads TGTGCCAGCAGCTTCGGGGGTCGTAGGTTTAATCAGCCCCAGCATTTT. Protein: CASSFGGRRFNQPQHF.

This rearrangement joins TRBV7-9 to TRBJ2-6; D unresolved. Between the trimmed V and J ends, which lost 8 bases and 0 bases, there was a span of 5 bases. The CDR3 length is 13 residues. Germline assignment: CDR1 SEHNR and CDR2 FQNEAQ (reference sequence). This CDR3 reads CASGGSGANVLTF. The CDR3, as DNA: TGTGCCAGCGGTGGCTCTGGGGCCAACGTCCTGACTTTC.

A few counts support this clone. The gene calls are TRBV6-1 and TRBJ2-1; a weak D match, TRBD1 (6 bases). Germline lookup yields CDR1 MNHNS and CDR2 SASEGT. Between the trimmed V and J ends, which lost 5 bases and 6 bases, there was a span of 17 bases. The CDR3 is 15 residues long. The CDR3, as DNA: TGTGCCAGCAGTTTACAGGGCCGGTTCGGCAATGAGCAGTTCTTC. It is translated as CASSLQGRFGNEQFF.

The V and J genes are TRBV7-8 and TRBJ2-5, with TRBD1 as a possible D gene (5 bases). Trimming took off 3 bases at V and 2 bases at J, with 7 bases between the two ends. The CDR3 extends over 13 amino acids. In germline, CDR1 is SGHVS, CDR2 FQNEAQ. The CDR3 nucleotides read TGTGCCAGCAGCTTCCGACAGCAAGAGACCCAGTACTTC. Translated, it gives CASSFRQQETQYF.

The V and J genes are TRBV7-2 and TRBJ2-7; 11 nucleotides align to TRBD2. Trimming at V came to 3 bases and at J to 9 bases, leaving 10 bases not matched to a gene. The CDR3 has 15 amino acids. Per germline, CDR1 SGHTA and CDR2 FQGNSA. CDR3 nucleotide sequence: TGTGCCAGCAGCTTGTTCACTAGCGGGAGTGGTCGGCAGTACTTC. Protein: CASSLFTSGSGRQYF.

The V gene is TRBV7-8, the J gene TRBJ1-1; D is unclear. V was clipped by 0 bases and J by 1 base, with 15 bases between them. CDR1 is SGHVS and CDR2 is FQNEAQ in the germline V gene. The CDR3 length is 17 residues. The CDR3 coding sequence is TGTGCCAGCAGCTTAGCTCGCTTGAGTCGAGGGAACACTGAAGCTTTCTTT. Amino acid sequence: CASSLARLSRGNTEAFF.

In regard to this clone: Different DNA sequences within this sample yield the same CDR3. The V and J genes are TRBV19 and TRBJ2-7; D ambiguous. CDR3 length equals 15 residues. V lost 1 base and J lost 5, with 15 bases in between. CDR1 LNHDA and CDR2 SQIVND come from the germline V gene (reference sequence). Written as DNA, the CDR3 is TGTGCCAGTAGTATAGTAAGGGTTTCATCCCACGAGCAGTACTTC. This sequence encodes CASSIVRVSSHEQYF.

The chain couples TRBV18 to TRBJ2-2, with D uncertain. This CDR3 is built from 16 residues. V was pared by 3 bases and J by 0 bases, with 11 bases between. Per the germline V gene, CDR1 is KGHSH and CDR2 is LQKENI. In nucleotides, the CDR3 is TGTGCCAGCTCACCCCTTAGCATTTCGAACACCGGGGAGCTGTTTTTT. Its protein is CASSPLSISNTGELFF.

The chain employs TRBV4-3 and TRBJ2-7; D might be TRBD1 or TRBD2, each matching 6 bases. Trimming pared 5 bases from V and 7 bases from J, leaving 33 bases between. This CDR3 is 19 amino acids long. CDR1 and CDR2 from the germline V gene are LGHNA and YSLEER. CDR3 DNA sequence: TGCGCCAGCAGCTCCCGGGTCCAGGGGAGTGTCGGGAGCGTGGGGGAGCAGTACTTC. Residues: CASSSRVQGSVGSVGEQYF.

This clone was found many times. This rearrangement joins TRBV6-1 to TRBJ2-7; 7 bases align to TRBD1. Germline CDR1 is MNHNS and CDR2 is SASEGT. Losses at the gene ends were 5 bases for V and 3 bases for J; bases not matched to a gene: 7. CDR3 length: 14 amino acids. CDR3 residues: CASSRQGHRYEQYF. The CDR3 region has the DNA TGTGCCAGCAGTAGACAGGGACACCGCTACGAGCAGTACTTC.

The V call is TRBV29-1, the J call TRBJ2-1, with 7 bases lining up with TRBD1. Germline lookup yields CDR1 SQVTM and CDR2 ANQGSEA. This CDR3 is 15 amino acids long. The V and J ends lost 5 bases and 4 bases, in that order; junction bases with no gene match: 11. CDR3 bases: TGCAGCGTTAGATACAAGGACAGGAATTACAATGAGCAGTTCTTC. Protein product: CSVRYKDRNYNEQFF.

The chain is built from TRBV5-6 and TRBJ2-5; 8 bases map to TRBD2. The V and J ends lost 0 bases and 7 bases, in that order; junction bases with no gene match: 2. Germline values: CDR1 SGHDT, CDR2 YYEEEE. This CDR3 spans 13 amino acids. CDR3 coding DNA: TGTGCCAGCAGCTTGGCCCGGGGGGGGACCCAGTACTTC. This sequence encodes CASSLARGGTQYF.

The chain joins TRBV18 to TRBJ2-1; no clear D gene. Germline loops: CDR1 KGHSH, CDR2 LQKENI. CDR3 length: 14 residues. The V gene lost 6 bases and the J gene lost 5 bases, with 14 bases spanning the gap. The CDR3 protein is CASSSLAENNEQFF. The DNA of the CDR3 is TGTGCCAGCTCCTCCTTAGCAGAAAACAATGAGCAGTTCTTC.

The table lists this clone with a few counts. This chain links TRBV25-1 with TRBJ2-7, with D possibly being TRBD1 or TRBD2 (5 bases each). This CDR3 contains 13 residues. Between the trimmed V and J ends, which lost 8 bases and 9 bases, there was a span of 20 bases. Germline V gene sequence: CDR1 MGHDK, CDR2 SYGVNS. The CDR3 DNA follows: TGTGCCAGCGGATACCGGGACCACAAAGGGCAGTACTTC. Its protein product is CASGYRDHKGQYF.

The rearrangement joins TRBV19 to TRBJ2-6; D may correspond to TRBD1 or TRBD2 (5 bases each). V was trimmed by 7 bases and J by 1 base, leaving 20 bases between them. Per germline, CDR1 LNHDA and CDR2 SQIVND (reference sequence). CDR3 length: 18 amino acids. The CDR3 is CASTHRRQGGSGANVLTF. Here the CDR3 DNA reads TGTGCCAGTACCCATCGTAGGCAGGGCGGGTCTGGGGCCAACGTCCTGACTTTC.

This clone has a handful of counts. The chain combines TRBV7-3 with TRBJ2-1; D might be TRBD1 (6 bases). The CDR3 sequence is 13 residues long. The V gene's germline CDR1 is SGHTA and CDR2 FQGTGA. The V end lost 5 bases, the J end lost 5 bases, and 10 bases lay between the germline ends. The CDR3 sequence is CASSLDRNNEQFF. In DNA, the CDR3 is TGTGCCAGCAGCCTCGACAGGAACAATGAGCAGTTCTTC.

The J gene is TRBJ2-5, the V gene TRBV10-3; 9 nucleotides line up with TRBD2. CDR3 size: 13 residues. After removal of 10 bases from V and 1 base from J, the junction contained 4 bases not matched to a gene. Germline loops: CDR1 ENHRY, CDR2 SYGVKD. The CDR3 DNA reads TGTGCCACCGGGACTAGCATCCAAGAGACCCAGTACTTC. It encodes CATGTSIQETQYF.

This chain links TRBV2 with TRBJ1-1, with 7 bases fitting TRBD1. The CDR3 covers 19 residues. The J segment lost 1 base and the V segment lost 7 bases, leaving 21 bases of the junction unmatched. Germline assignment: CDR1 SNHLY and CDR2 FYNNEI. The CDR3 loop is CASIETPRIATGPNTEAFF. In DNA form, the CDR3 reads TGTGCCAGCATCGAGACCCCCCGAATAGCGACAGGGCCGAACACTGAAGCTTTCTTT.

The sample holds one count of this clone. The CDR3 nucleotides are TGTGCCATCCCTGGGGGCCCCTTAAGTGGGGGCTACACCTTC. It specifies CAIPGGPLSGGYTF. V is TRBV28 and J is TRBJ1-2; D possibly corresponds to TRBD1 (6 bases). V was clipped by 10 bases and J by 8 bases, with 23 bases between them. The CDR3 has 14 amino acids. The germline V gene has CDR1 MDHEN and CDR2 SYDVKM.

The V and J genes are TRBV4-3 and TRBJ2-3; no definite D call. Germline loops: CDR1 LGHNA, CDR2 YSLEER. This CDR3 is 14 amino acids long. V lost 0 bases and J 5 bases, leaving 9 bases between the germline ends. Here the CDR3 reads CASSQERVGDTQYF. CDR3 bases: TGCGCCAGCAGCCAAGAACGGGTGGGAGATACGCAGTATTTT.

To note about this clone: Other DNA sequences in this sample translate to the same CDR3. The rearrangement uses TRBV7-2 and TRBJ2-2; 9 bases align to TRBD2. The CDR3 runs to 15 residues. J was trimmed by 3 bases and V by 1 base; bases with no gene match: 0. CDR1 is SGHTA, CDR2 FQGNSA, per germline. CDR3 amino acids: CASSLVAGDTGELFF. In nucleotides, the CDR3 is TGTGCCAGCAGCTTAGTAGCGGGAGACACCGGGGAGCTGTTTTTT.

This clone appeared many times. The V and J genes are TRBV6-1 and TRBJ2-5; D call uncertain. CDR1 and CDR2 from the germline V gene are MNHNS and SASEGT. The V end lost 1 base, the J end lost 5 bases, and 11 bases lay between the germline ends. CDR3 length equals 14 residues. The CDR3 sequence is CASSEGFQVETQYF. Written as DNA, the CDR3 is TGTGCCAGCAGTGAAGGATTCCAGGTGGAGACCCAGTACTTC.

The genes are TRBV28 and TRBJ2-3; unclear D gene. The CDR3 length is 12 residues. Germline CDR1 is MDHEN and CDR2 is SYDVKM. Trimming cost V 2 bases and J 2 bases, with 2 bases left between them. The CDR3: CASSLVTDTQYF. Written as DNA, the CDR3 is TGTGCCAGCAGTTTAGTCACAGATACGCAGTATTTT.

V is TRBV7-2 and J is TRBJ2-7; D may be TRBD1 or TRBD2 (5 bases each). Germline lookup yields CDR1 SGHTA and CDR2 FQGNSA. The CDR3 is 13 residues long. V gave up 10 bases and J gave up 2 bases, with 15 bases separating them. CDR3: CATTPGRPYEQYF. The CDR3 DNA reads as TGTGCCACTACACCGGGACGGCCCTACGAGCAGTACTTC.

Here the CDR3 reads CASTVSNTGELFF. The CDR3 DNA reads as TGTGCCAGCACAGTCTCGAACACCGGGGAGCTGTTTTTT. The rearrangement links TRBV6-1 to TRBJ2-2; unclear D gene. Germline CDR1 and CDR2: MNHNS and SASEGT. Trimming stripped 7 bases from V and 0 bases from J, with 6 bases between. CDR3 length: 13 amino acids.

V and J are TRBV7-2 and TRBJ2-5, with 10 bases matching TRBD2. The CDR3 length is 15 residues. The germline gives CDR1 SGHTA, CDR2 FQGNSA. V shed 5 bases and J 5 bases; nucleotides not matched to a gene: 8. The CDR3 loop is CASSVPSSGSETQYF. The CDR3 DNA sequence: TGTGCCAGCAGCGTCCCTTCTAGCGGGAGTGAGACCCAGTACTTC.

V gene TRBV7-8 combines with J gene TRBJ2-7; D ambiguous. V lost 3 bases and J 2 bases, leaving 11 bases between the germline ends. The CDR3 runs to 14 residues. Germline CDR1 SGHVS, CDR2 FQNEAQ. Written as DNA, the CDR3 is TGTGCCAGCAGCTTTCCGCGGATTCCCTACGAGCAGTACTTC. Its translation: CASSFPRIPYEQYF. The complete variable domain, with remaining parts taken from reference TRBV7-8 and TRBJ2-7, reads GAGVSQSPRYKVAKRGQDVALRCDPISGHVSLFWYQQALGQGPEFLTYFQNEAQLDKSGLPSDRFFAERPEGSVSTLKIQRTQQEDSAVYLCASSFPRIPYEQYFGPGTRLTVT.

The chain joins TRBV21-1 to TRBJ2-2; the listed D gene, TRBD2, was not tested against the DNA. TRBV21-1 is deemed a pseudogene. There are 13 residues in the CDR3. The CDR3 DNA sequence: TGTGCCAGCGAGGGTTCATTCTCCGGGGAGCTGTTTTTT. It encodes CASEGSFSGELFF.

V is TRBV18 and J is TRBJ1-1; D is uncertain. The CDR3 is 14 residues long. Germline V gives CDR1 KGHSH, CDR2 LQKENI. Trimming left V 2 bases short and J 7 bases short, with 14 bases between. This chain's CDR3 is CASSPNLGNFEAFF. CDR3 DNA: TGTGCCAGCTCACCAAACCTCGGGAATTTTGAAGCTTTCTTT.

This clone was found once. The V and J genes are TRBV6-1 and TRBJ1-2, with no clear D. The V and J ends lost 4 bases and 6 bases respectively, with 12 bases between them. Germline V gene data show CDR1 as MNHNS and CDR2 as SASEGT. There are 13 residues in the CDR3. The CDR3 loop reads CASSVTARDGYTF. CDR3 nucleotide sequence: TGTGCCAGCAGTGTTACAGCCCGAGATGGCTACACCTTC.

The rearrangement uses TRBV5-1 and TRBJ2-7; D gene unclear. Between the trimmed V and J ends, which lost 2 bases and 2 bases, there was a span of 8 bases. The CDR3 contains 13 residues. Germline values: CDR1 SGHRS, CDR2 YFSETQ. The chain's CDR3 is CASSLRNAYEQYF. The CDR3 DNA sequence: TGCGCCAGCAGCTTACGGAATGCCTACGAGCAGTACTTC.